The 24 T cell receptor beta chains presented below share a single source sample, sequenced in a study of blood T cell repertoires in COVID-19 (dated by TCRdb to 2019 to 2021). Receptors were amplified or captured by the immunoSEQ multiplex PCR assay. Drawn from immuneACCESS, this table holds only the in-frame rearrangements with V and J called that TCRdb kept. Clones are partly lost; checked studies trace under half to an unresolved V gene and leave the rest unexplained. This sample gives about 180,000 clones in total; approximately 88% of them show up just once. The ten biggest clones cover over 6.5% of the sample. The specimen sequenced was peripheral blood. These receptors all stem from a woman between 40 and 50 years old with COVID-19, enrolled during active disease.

The CDR3 DNA is TGCACCAGCAGCCATGGGGCCGGGACTAGCGGGAGGGGGGAGCTGTTTTTT. Amino acid sequence: CTSSHGAGTSGRGELFF. V and J are TRBV1 and TRBJ2-2; no DNA check was done on the table's D call, TRBD2. TRBV1 is flagged as a pseudogene. There are 17 residues in the CDR3.

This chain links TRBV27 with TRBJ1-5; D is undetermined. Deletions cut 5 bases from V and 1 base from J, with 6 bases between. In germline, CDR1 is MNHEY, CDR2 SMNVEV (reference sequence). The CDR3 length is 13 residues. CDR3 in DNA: TGTGCCAGCAGTCGCCGGAGCAATCAGCCCCAGCATTTT. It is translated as CASSRRSNQPQHF.

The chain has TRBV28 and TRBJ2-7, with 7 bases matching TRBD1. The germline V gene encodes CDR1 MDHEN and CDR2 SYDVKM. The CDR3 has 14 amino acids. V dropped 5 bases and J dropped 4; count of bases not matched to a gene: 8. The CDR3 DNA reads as TGTGCCAGCAGTCTCTTGACAGGGAAGTACGAGCAGTACTTC. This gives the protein CASSLLTGKYEQYF.

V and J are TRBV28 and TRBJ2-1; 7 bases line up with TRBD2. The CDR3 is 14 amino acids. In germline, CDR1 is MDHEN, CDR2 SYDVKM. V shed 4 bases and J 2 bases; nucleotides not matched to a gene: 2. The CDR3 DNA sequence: TGTGCCAGCAGTTACGGGAGGCCCTACAATGAGCAGTTCTTC. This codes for CASSYGRPYNEQFF.

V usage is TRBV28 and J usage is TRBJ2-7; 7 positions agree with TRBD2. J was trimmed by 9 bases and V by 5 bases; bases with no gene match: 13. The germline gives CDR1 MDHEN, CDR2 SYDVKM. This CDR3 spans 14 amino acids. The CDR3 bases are TGTGCCAGCAGTCCGACGGCGGGAGCCCCCGTGCAGTACTTC. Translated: CASSPTAGAPVQYF.

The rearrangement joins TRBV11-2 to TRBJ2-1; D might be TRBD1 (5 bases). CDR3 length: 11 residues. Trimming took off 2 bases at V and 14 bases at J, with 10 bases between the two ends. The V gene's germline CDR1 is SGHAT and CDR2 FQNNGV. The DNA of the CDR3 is TGTGCCAGCAGCTTAAAAGGGGAAAAGTTCTTC. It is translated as CASSLKGEKFF.

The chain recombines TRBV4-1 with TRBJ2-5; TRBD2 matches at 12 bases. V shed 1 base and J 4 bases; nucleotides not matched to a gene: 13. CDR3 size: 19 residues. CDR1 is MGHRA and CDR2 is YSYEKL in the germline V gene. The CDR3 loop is CASSQGLGLAGSFGETQYF. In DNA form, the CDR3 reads TGCGCCAGCAGCCAAGGCCTCGGACTAGCGGGGAGTTTCGGAGAGACCCAGTACTTC.

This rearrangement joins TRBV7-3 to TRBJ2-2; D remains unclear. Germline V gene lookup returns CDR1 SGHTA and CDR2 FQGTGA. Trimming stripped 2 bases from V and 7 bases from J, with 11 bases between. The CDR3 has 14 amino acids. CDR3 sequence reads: CASSLEALSGELFF. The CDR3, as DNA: TGTGCCAGCAGCTTAGAAGCCCTGAGCGGGGAGCTGTTTTTT.

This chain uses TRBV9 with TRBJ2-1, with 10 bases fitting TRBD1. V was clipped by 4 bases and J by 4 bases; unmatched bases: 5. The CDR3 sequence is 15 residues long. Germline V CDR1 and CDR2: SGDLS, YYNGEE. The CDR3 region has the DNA TGTGCCAGCAGCCCAGGGGACAGGGGTTACAATGAGCAGTTCTTC. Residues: CASSPGDRGYNEQFF.

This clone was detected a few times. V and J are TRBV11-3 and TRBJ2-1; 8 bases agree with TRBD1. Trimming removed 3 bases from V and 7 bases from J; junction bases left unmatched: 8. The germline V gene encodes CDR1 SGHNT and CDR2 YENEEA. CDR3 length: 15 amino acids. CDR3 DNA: TGTGCCAGCAGCTTTCGGGACAGGATTCGGAATGAGCAGTTCTTC. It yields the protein CASSFRDRIRNEQFF.

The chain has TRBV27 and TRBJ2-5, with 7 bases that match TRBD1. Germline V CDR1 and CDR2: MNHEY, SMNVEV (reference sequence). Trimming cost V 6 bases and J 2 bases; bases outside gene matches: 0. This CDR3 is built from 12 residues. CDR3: CASRTGQETQYF. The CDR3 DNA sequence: TGTGCCAGCAGGACAGGGCAAGAGACCCAGTACTTC.

CDR3 protein: CASSPAGTAYEQYF. In DNA form, the CDR3 reads TGTGCCAGCAGCCCAGCCGGGACAGCCTACGAGCAGTACTTC. This chain links TRBV4-2 with TRBJ2-7; 7 bases are a match to TRBD1. J was trimmed by 2 bases and V by 4 bases; bases with no gene match: 5. The CDR3 sequence is 14 residues long. Germline V gene sequence: CDR1 LGHNA, CDR2 YNFKEQ.

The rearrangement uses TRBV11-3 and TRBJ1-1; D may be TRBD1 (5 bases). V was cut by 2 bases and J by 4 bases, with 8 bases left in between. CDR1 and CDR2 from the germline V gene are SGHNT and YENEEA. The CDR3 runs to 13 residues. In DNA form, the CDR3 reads TGTGCCAGCAGCTTAAGTACAGGCACTGAAGCTTTCTTT. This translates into CASSLSTGTEAFF.

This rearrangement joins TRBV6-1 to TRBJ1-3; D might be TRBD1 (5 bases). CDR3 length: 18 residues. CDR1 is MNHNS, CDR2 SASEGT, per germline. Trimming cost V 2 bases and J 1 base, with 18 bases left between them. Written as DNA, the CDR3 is TGTGCCAGCAGTGAACTGGTTCAGGGATCACTTTCTGGAAACACCATATATTTT. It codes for CASSELVQGSLSGNTIYF.

The CDR3 reads CASSLVLAGGSVYYEQFF. The CDR3 nucleotides read TGTGCCAGCAGCTTAGTCCTAGCGGGAGGGTCGGTATATTATGAGCAGTTCTTC. This sequence joins TRBV7-9 and TRBJ2-1, with 12 bases fitting TRBD2. Looked up from germline, CDR1 is SEHNR and CDR2 is FQNEAQ (reference sequence). This CDR3 is 18 amino acids long. J lost 8 bases, V lost 1 base, and 12 bases had no gene match.

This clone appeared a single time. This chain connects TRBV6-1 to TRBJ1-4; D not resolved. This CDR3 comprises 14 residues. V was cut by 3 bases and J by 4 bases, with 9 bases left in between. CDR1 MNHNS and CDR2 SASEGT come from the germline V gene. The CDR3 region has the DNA TGTGCCAGCAGTGAGCAGGTCGGTAATGAAAAACTGTTTTTT. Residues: CASSEQVGNEKLFF.

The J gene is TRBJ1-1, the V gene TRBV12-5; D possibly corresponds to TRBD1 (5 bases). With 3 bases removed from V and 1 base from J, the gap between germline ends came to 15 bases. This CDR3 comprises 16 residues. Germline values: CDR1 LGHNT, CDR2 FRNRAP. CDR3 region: CASGFPPGLRNTEAFF. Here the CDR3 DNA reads TGTGCTAGTGGTTTCCCTCCGGGACTCAGGAACACTGAAGCTTTCTTT. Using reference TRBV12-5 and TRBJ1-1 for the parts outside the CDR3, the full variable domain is DARVTQTPRHKVTEMGQEVTMRCQPILGHNTVFWYRQTMMQGLELLAYFRNRAPLDDSGMPKDRFSAEMPDATLATLKIQPSEPRDSAVYFCASGFPPGLRNTEAFFGQGTRLTVV.

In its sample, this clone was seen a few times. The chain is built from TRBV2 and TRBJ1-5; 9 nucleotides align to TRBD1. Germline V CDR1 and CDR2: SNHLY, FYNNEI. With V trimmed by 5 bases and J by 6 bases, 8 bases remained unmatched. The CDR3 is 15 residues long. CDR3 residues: CASSPDRGDSQPQHF. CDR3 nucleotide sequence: TGTGCCAGCAGTCCGGACAGGGGCGATAGTCAGCCCCAGCATTTT.

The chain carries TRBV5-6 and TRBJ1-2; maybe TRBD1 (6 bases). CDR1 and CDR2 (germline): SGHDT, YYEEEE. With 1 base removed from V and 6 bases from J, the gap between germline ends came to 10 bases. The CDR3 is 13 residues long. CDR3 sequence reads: CASSLNRVDGYTF. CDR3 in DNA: TGTGCCAGCAGCTTGAACAGGGTGGATGGCTACACCTTC.

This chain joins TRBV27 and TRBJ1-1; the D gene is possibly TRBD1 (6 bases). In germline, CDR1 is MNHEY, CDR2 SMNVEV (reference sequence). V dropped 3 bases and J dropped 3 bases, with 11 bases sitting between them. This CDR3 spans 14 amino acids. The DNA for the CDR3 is TGTGCCAGCAGTTTTGGGGGCGGGCACACTGAAGCTTTCTTT. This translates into CASSFGGGHTEAFF.

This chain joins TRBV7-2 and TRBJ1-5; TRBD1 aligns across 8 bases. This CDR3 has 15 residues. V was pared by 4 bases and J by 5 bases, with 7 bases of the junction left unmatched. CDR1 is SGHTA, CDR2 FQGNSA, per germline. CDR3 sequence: CASSSGQAFDQPQHF. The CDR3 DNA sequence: TGTGCCAGCAGCTCGGGACAGGCCTTTGATCAGCCCCAGCATTTT.

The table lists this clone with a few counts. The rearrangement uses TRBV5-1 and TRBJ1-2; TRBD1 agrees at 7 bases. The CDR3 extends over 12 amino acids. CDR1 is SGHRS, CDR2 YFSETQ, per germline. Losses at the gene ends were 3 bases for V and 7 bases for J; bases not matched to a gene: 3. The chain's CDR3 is CASSSDRLGYTF. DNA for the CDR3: TGCGCCAGCAGCTCGGACAGGCTTGGCTACACCTTC.

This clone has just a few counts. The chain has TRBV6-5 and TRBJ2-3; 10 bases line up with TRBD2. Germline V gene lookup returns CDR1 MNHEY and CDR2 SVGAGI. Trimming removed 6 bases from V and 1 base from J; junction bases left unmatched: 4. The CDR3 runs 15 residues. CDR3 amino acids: CASRTGLAGTDTQYF. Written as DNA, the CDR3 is TGTGCCAGCAGGACCGGACTAGCGGGCACAGATACGCAGTATTTT.

CDR3 in amino acids: CASSTRDRGSETQYF. CDR3 DNA sequence: TGTGCCAGCAGCACCAGGGACAGGGGGTCAGAGACCCAGTACTTC. The rearrangement uses TRBV5-4 and TRBJ2-5, with 11 positions matching TRBD1. Trimming removed 4 bases from V and 4 bases from J; junction bases left unmatched: 6. This CDR3 comprises 15 residues. Germline CDR1 is SGHNT and CDR2 is YYREEE (reference sequence).